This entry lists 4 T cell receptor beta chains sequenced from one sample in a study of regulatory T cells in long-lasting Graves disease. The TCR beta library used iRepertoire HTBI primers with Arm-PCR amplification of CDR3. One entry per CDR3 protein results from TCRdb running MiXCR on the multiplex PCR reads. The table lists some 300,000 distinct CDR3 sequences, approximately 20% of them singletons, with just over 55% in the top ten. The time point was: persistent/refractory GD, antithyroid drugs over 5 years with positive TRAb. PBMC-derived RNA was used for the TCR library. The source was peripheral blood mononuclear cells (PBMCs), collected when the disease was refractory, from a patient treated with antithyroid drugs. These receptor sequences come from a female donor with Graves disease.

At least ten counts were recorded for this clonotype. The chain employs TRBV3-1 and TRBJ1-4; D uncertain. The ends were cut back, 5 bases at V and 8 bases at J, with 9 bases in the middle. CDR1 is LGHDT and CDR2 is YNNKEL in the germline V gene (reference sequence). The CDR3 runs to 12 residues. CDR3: CASSYGSEKLFF. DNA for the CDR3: TGTGCCAGCAGCTACGGTTCCGAAAAACTGTTTTTT.

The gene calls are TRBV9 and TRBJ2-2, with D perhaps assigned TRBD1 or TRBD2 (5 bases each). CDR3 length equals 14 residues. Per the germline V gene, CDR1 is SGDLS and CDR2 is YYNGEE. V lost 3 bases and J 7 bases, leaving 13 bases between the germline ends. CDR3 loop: CASSGVGTGGELFF. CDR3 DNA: TGTGCCAGCAGCGGAGTGGGGACGGGCGGGGAGCTGTTTTTT.

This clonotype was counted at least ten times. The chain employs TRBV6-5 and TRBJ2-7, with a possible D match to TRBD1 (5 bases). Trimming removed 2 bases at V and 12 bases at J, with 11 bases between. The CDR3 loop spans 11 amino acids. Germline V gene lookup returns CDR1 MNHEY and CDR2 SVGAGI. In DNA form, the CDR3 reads TGTGCCAGCAGTTACCGACAGAATCGGTACTTC. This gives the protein CASSYRQNRYF.

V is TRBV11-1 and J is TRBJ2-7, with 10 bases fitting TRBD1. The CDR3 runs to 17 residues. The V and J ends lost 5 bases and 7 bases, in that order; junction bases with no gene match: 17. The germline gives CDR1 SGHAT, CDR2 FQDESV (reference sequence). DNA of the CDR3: TGTGCCAGCAGCAGGGCGAAGATCGGGACAGGGGCGCGGGAGCAGTACTTC. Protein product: CASSRAKIGTGAREQYF.